This T cell receptor beta chain was observed in a study of blood T cell repertoires in COVID-19 (TCRdb year 2020). Study-wide context: Samples from collaborators originated in the United States, Italy and Spain and spanned both the acute and convalescent phases of COVID-19. A de-identified subject ID, COVID-19 status, age in years and sex were almost always included in the sample metadata. The prospective study material was composed of cDNA or gDNA derived from T cells, B-cell-depleted T cells, or PBMCs. The dataset comprised deeply sampled blood TCRbeta repertoires from subjects exposed to, actively infected with, or recovered from COVID-19. Samples were obtained from the ongoing ImmuneRACE study (first 160 participants) and from roughly 1,300 subjects provided by 6 global collaborators. The repertoires were released in a freely available public database meant as a resource for research on the immune response to SARS-CoV-2. Where available, HLA class I and class II types were obtained from metadata supplied by the sample provider rather than from assay-based typing.

Broad study findings and their caveats: The quantity of clinical and demographic metadata differed by source and by participant and was supplied without curation.

Looking up the germline V gene (reference sequence) yields CDR1 LGHDT and CDR2 YNNKEL. V has 7 bases trimmed and J has 4 bases trimmed; junction bases matching no gene number 8. The CDR3 measures 14 amino acids from cysteine to phenylalanine. The kept DNA is CDR3 alone, 42 bases in frame from the first base. The immunoSEQ Assay, a bias-controlled multiplex PCR, was used to amplify TCRbeta CDR3 regions from genomic DNA. Regarding the original processing steps: The number of nucleated cells in each sample was estimated from the amplification of reference gene primers within the assay. Sequence reads were collapsed and filtered to measure the absolute abundance of every unique TCRbeta CDR3 rearrangement. For each sample, productive Simpson clonality was calculated by taking the square root of Simpson's diversity index across productive rearrangements. The table was pulled from immuneACCESS by TCRdb, which kept in-frame rearrangements only. Such tables lose some clones; where checked, under half of the loss comes from unresolved V genes, and the rest has no known cause. V and J calls and clone size follow that table, whereas D and trimming were derived from the DNA. The sample includes 80,000 to 100,000 clones, with approximately 80% observed a single time. Around 20% of the sample is in the top ten clones.

Collaborating institutions collected whole blood in K2EDTA tubes following their own protocols. For TCRbeta analysis, collaborator samples were shipped as frozen whole blood, as isolated PBMCs, or as DNA extracted from either sample type. As for this clone: There is no known antigen for this receptor. No base quality information exists; no much larger clone differs at one position.

The sequence was collected from a human donor in a cohort sampled during active COVID-19. The rearranged chain carries TRBV3-1 (or the pseudogene TRBV3-2) and TRBJ2-7; 9 junctional bases match TRBD1. Sequenced: peripheral blood. The CDR3 region: CASKRQGVLYEQYF. The sequenced DNA: TGTGCCAGCAAAAGACAGGGGGTTCTTTACGAGCAGTACTTC.